This T cell receptor (beta chain) was captured in a study of tumor-infiltrating lymphocytes in localized non-small cell lung cancer. Study results and caveats: Not all patients were TCR sequenced, owing to tissue quantity. Different pieces of the same tissue were used for each assay. Compared with uninvolved lung, tumors showed higher T cell infiltration by TCRbeta sequencing.

The method was immunoSEQ multiplex PCR; TCRdb's version includes in-frame clones alone and lacks a portion of them. Among roughly 6,800 clones listed, 60% to 70% were seen once. Note on this clone: Its antigen is undetermined.

Germline assignment: CDR1 MGHDK and CDR2 SYGVNS. The germline V and J ends were trimmed by 5 bases and 2 bases, with 13 bases remaining between them. The CDR3 length is 14 residues. The sample taken for sequencing was uninvolved lung tissue not adjacent to the tumor. The TCR was taken from a human donor with non-small cell lung cancer. The genes are TRBV25-1 and TRBJ2-7, with D possibly being TRBD1 (6 bases). CDR3 region: CASSNPDSPYEQYF. In DNA, the CDR3 is TGTGCCAGCAGTAACCCGGACAGTCCCTACGAGCAGTACTTC.